Presented here are 5 T cell receptor beta chains from one specimen sequenced in a study of cytotoxic CD8 clonotypes in ibrutinib-treated CLL. Profiled with immunoSEQ multiplex PCR; TCRdb holds only in-frame clones, not every one. Among 110,000 to 150,000 clones listed, 75% to 80% were seen once. This material consisted of PBMCs, taken after 24 months of ibrutinib treatment. The origin of the receptors is a human donor with chronic lymphocytic leukemia.

V is TRBV14 and J is TRBJ2-7, with a tentative D call TRBD1 (5 bases). Germline V gene data show CDR1 as SGHDN and CDR2 as FVKESK. V was cut by 1 base and J by 2 bases, with 12 bases left in between. The CDR3 consists of 15 residues. In nucleotides, the CDR3 is TGTGCCAGCAGCCAAGGACAGCGACCTCCCTACGAGCAGTACTTC. As protein: CASSQGQRPPYEQYF. Complete variable domain (other parts from reference TRBV14 and TRBJ2-7): EAGVTQFPSHSVIEKGQTVTLRCDPISGHDNLYWYRRVMGKEIKFLLHFVKESKQDESGMPNNRFLAERTGGTYSTLKVQPAELEDSGVYFCASSQGQRPPYEQYFGPGTRLTVT.

Notes on this clone: The junction differs from germline at one of its ends, possibly a read error. This rearrangement joins TRBV29-1 to TRBJ1-1; 9 bases are a match to TRBD1. This CDR3 region has 14 residues. Germline CDR1 reads SQVTM; CDR2 reads ANQGSEA. In DNA form, the CDR3 reads TGCAGCGTAGAAGGGACAGGGATGAACACTGAAGCTTTCTTT. This encodes CSVEGTGMNTEAFF.

The chain couples TRBV5-6 to TRBJ2-5, with TRBD2 matching 7 bases. This CDR3 comprises 16 residues. Per the germline V gene, CDR1 is SGHDT and CDR2 is YYEEEE. After removal of 3 bases from V and 5 bases from J, the junction contained 13 bases not matched to a gene. This chain's CDR3 is CASSYRSGTLGETQYF. The CDR3 DNA sequence: TGTGCCAGCAGCTACCGCAGCGGGACGTTGGGGGAGACCCAGTACTTC. Full variable domain (remainder filled in from reference TRBV5-6 and TRBJ2-5): DAGVTQSPTHLIKTRGQQVTLRCSPKSGHDTVSWYQQALGQGPQFIFQYYEEEERQRGNFPDRFSGHQFPNYSSELNVNALLLGDSALYLCASSYRSGTLGETQYFGPGTRLLVL.

This clone has just a few counts. J is TRBJ2-7 and V is TRBV7-8, with D possibly matching TRBD1 (6 bases). Germline V CDR1 and CDR2: SGHVS, FQNEAQ. The CDR3 length is 13 residues. Trimming cost V 2 bases and J 6 bases, with 11 bases left between them. The CDR3 nucleotides are TGTGCCAGCAGCTTAACAGGCAGGGGCGAGCAGTACTTC. It specifies CASSLTGRGEQYF.

In its sample, this clone was seen a few times. The chain couples TRBV28 to TRBJ2-7, with TRBD2 as a possible D gene (5 bases). From germline, CDR1 is MDHEN and CDR2 SYDVKM. The CDR3 loop spans 14 amino acids. Between the trimmed V and J ends, which lost 3 bases and 2 bases, there was a span of 11 bases. In DNA form, the CDR3 reads TGTGCCAGCAGTTTCAGAGGGCCCCCCTACGAGCAGTACTTC. Its protein product is CASSFRGPPYEQYF. Combining the CDR3 with reference TRBV28 and TRBJ2-7 gives the whole variable domain DVKVTQSSRYLVKRTGEKVFLECVQDMDHENMFWYRQDPGLGLRLIYFSYDVKMKEKGDIPEGYSVSREKKERFSLILESASTNQTSMYLCASSFRGPPYEQYFGPGTRLTVT.